The 32 T cell receptor beta chains below all came from one sample that was sequenced in a study of blood T cell repertoires in COVID-19. The assay was immunoSEQ multiplex PCR, and TCRdb's table has in-frame clones only and misses some. The repertoire consists of 300,000 to 400,000 clones, with around 84% occurring once and the leading ten covering about 1.9%. Sequenced input: PBMCs or T cells enriched from blood (not recorded which). Every receptor here comes from a young woman who had been exposed to COVID-19.

CDR3 protein: CASSPGRGNQGAYNEQFF. CDR3 coding DNA: TGTGCCAGCAGCCCGGGGCGGGGCAACCAGGGCGCCTACAATGAGCAGTTCTTC. The rearrangement uses TRBV7-9 and TRBJ2-1; perhaps TRBD2 as D (6 bases). Looked up from germline, CDR1 is SEHNR and CDR2 is FQNEAQ (reference sequence). The CDR3 covers 18 residues. Trimming removed 5 bases at V and 2 bases at J, with 22 bases between.

V usage is TRBV2 and J usage is TRBJ1-1, with D possibly matching TRBD1 (6 bases). Germline CDR1 reads SNHLY; CDR2 reads FYNNEI. Trimming removed 7 bases from V and 2 bases from J, with 11 bases in between. This CDR3 region has 13 residues. The CDR3 DNA follows: TGTGCCAGCACAGCACAGGGTAACACTGAAGCTTTCTTT. This sequence encodes CASTAQGNTEAFF.

The sample holds a few counts of this clone. The V gene is TRBV19, the J gene TRBJ2-2; a weak D match, TRBD2 (6 bases). CDR3 length equals 15 residues. Germline V lookup: CDR1 LNHDA, CDR2 SQIVND (reference sequence). The V end was cut by 7 bases, the J end by 4 bases, with 16 bases between. The CDR3 nucleotides read TGTGCCAGTACTCCCCGGGGGAGCCCCACCGGGGAGCTGTTTTTT. It codes for CASTPRGSPTGELFF.

CDR3 protein: CASSGGRETQYF. The CDR3 region has the DNA TGTGCCAGCAGCGGGGGCCGAGAGACCCAGTACTTC. The V gene is TRBV9, the J gene TRBJ2-5, with a weak D call TRBD1 (5 bases). Trimming took 3 bases from V and 4 from J, leaving 7 bases between them. This CDR3 is built from 12 residues. Germline CDR1 reads SGDLS; CDR2 reads YYNGEE.

Only one count was recorded for this clone. This sequence joins TRBV29-1 and TRBJ2-5, with D possibly TRBD2 on 6 matching bases. Germline V gene data show CDR1 as SQVTM and CDR2 as ANQGSEA. The CDR3 consists of 16 residues. V was pared by 2 bases and J by 5 bases, with 21 bases between. In DNA, the CDR3 is TGCAGCGTTGAAAGGCGGGAATTCTCCAACATGGAGACCCAGTACTTC. This encodes CSVERREFSNMETQYF.

This clone was seen only a few times. The J gene is TRBJ2-5, the V gene TRBV2; D possibly corresponds to TRBD2 (5 bases). V was clipped by 6 bases and J by 2 bases, with 7 bases between them. The germline CDR1 and CDR2 sequences are SNHLY and FYNNEI. This CDR3 has 12 residues. CDR3 bases: TGTGCCAGCAGCGGGGTTCAAGAGACCCAGTACTTC. Protein product: CASSGVQETQYF. Full variable domain (missing parts from reference TRBV2 and TRBJ2-5): EPEVTQTPSHQVTQMGQEVILRCVPISNHLYFYWYRQILGQKVEFLVSFYNNEISEKSEIFDDQFSVERPDGSNFTLKIRSTKLEDSAMYFCASSGVQETQYFGPGTRLLVL.

The V gene is TRBV5-1, the J gene TRBJ1-1; D uncertain. V lost 0 bases to trimming and J lost 2 bases, with 14 bases between them. From germline, CDR1 is SGHRS and CDR2 YFSETQ. This CDR3 spans 16 amino acids. The CDR3 bases are TGCGCCAGCAGCTTGGGGTACCGGGGATTAAACACTGAAGCTTTCTTT. Translated: CASSLGYRGLNTEAFF.

The chain joins TRBV21-1 to TRBJ2-7; the table calls TRBD1, which could not be checked here. TRBV21-1 is an annotated pseudogene. CDR3 length equals 14 residues. CDR3 residues: CASSLPGQGYEQYF. CDR3 DNA: TGTGCCAGCAGCCTACCGGGACAGGGCTACGAGCAGTACTTC.

This sequence joins TRBV5-1 and TRBJ2-1, with 15 bases lining up with TRBD2. CDR3 size: 19 residues. V trimming: 2 bases; J trimming: 5 bases; junction bases outside the gene matches: 11. The germline gives CDR1 SGHRS, CDR2 YFSETQ. Here the CDR3 reads CASSFAGTSGGHQDNEQFF. Written as DNA, the CDR3 is TGCGCCAGCAGCTTCGCCGGGACTAGCGGGGGGCATCAGGACAATGAGCAGTTCTTC.

The chain is built from TRBV4-2 and TRBJ1-1, with TRBD1 matching over 7 bases. The CDR3 has 16 residues. Germline CDR1 is LGHNA and CDR2 is YNFKEQ. V trimming: 0 bases; J trimming: 4 bases; junction bases outside the gene matches: 8. CDR3 protein: CASSQDGDSAVTEAFF. DNA for the CDR3: TGTGCCAGCAGCCAAGATGGGGACAGTGCAGTCACTGAAGCTTTCTTT.

This sequence joins TRBV7-3 and TRBJ1-1; 8 bases map to TRBD1. This CDR3 contains 15 residues. Germline V lookup: CDR1 SGHTA, CDR2 FQGTGA. After removal of 0 bases from V and 2 bases from J, the junction contained 2 bases not matched to a gene. The chain's CDR3 is CASSLTGQGNTEAFF. The DNA of the CDR3 is TGTGCCAGCAGCTTAACCGGACAGGGTAACACTGAAGCTTTCTTT.

The rearrangement joins TRBV5-1 to TRBJ2-2; 10 nucleotides agree with TRBD2. Germline-derived CDR1 and CDR2 are SGHRS and YFSETQ. This CDR3 region has 20 residues. The junction had 20 bases not matched to a gene; V was cut back by 4 bases and J by 5 bases. CDR3 in amino acids: CASSIGTGRVLAGGTGELFF. The CDR3 bases are TGCGCCAGCAGCATCGGGACAGGCCGTGTCTTAGCGGGAGGAACCGGGGAGCTGTTTTTT. The full variable domain, completed using reference TRBV5-1 and TRBJ2-2, is KAGVTQTPRYLIKTRGQQVTLSCSPISGHRSVSWYQQTPGQGLQFLFEYFSETQRNKGNFPGRFSGRQFSNSRSEMNVSTLELGDSALYLCASSIGTGRVLAGGTGELFFGEGSRLTVL.

The chain couples TRBV6-5 to TRBJ2-1, with TRBD2 identical over 7 bases. CDR3 size: 15 residues. After removal of 5 bases from V and 3 bases from J, the junction contained 7 bases not matched to a gene. Germline lookup yields CDR1 MNHEY and CDR2 SVGAGI. The CDR3 coding sequence is TGTGCCAGCAGTAGATCCGGGACTATCTACAATGAGCAGTTCTTC. It codes for CASSRSGTIYNEQFF.

This clone is categorized as medium-sized. The chain couples TRBV11-2 to TRBJ2-3; 9 bases are shared with TRBD2. The CDR3 loop spans 15 amino acids. Germline loops: CDR1 SGHAT, CDR2 FQNNGV. V lost 4 bases and J lost 1; bases outside the gene matches: 3. The CDR3 spells CASSSSSGGTDTQYF. The CDR3 DNA is TGTGCCAGCAGCTCTTCTAGCGGGGGCACAGATACGCAGTATTTT.

The rearrangement uses TRBV9 and TRBJ2-7, with 7 bases fitting TRBD1. The V segment lost 3 bases and the J segment 2 bases; nucleotides outside the gene matches: 5. The CDR3 totals 14 residues. Germline CDR1 reads SGDLS; CDR2 reads YYNGEE. This CDR3 reads CASSGDSVTYEQYF. CDR3 nucleotide sequence: TGTGCCAGCAGCGGGGACAGTGTAACCTACGAGCAGTACTTC.

V usage is TRBV29-1 and J usage is TRBJ1-4, with TRBD1 matching over 9 bases. Germline V CDR1 and CDR2: SQVTM, ANQGSEA. This CDR3 contains 15 residues. V lost 6 bases and J lost 7; bases outside the gene matches: 12. The CDR3 region is CSVRPPPDRGEKLFF. As DNA, the CDR3 is TGCAGCGTCAGACCGCCGCCGGACAGGGGTGAAAAACTGTTTTTT. Full variable domain (missing parts from reference TRBV29-1 and TRBJ1-4): SAVISQKPSRDICQRGTSLTIQCQVDSQVTMMFWYRQQPGQSLTLIATANQGSEATYESGFVIDKFPISRPNLTFSTLTVSNMSPEDSSIYLCSVRPPPDRGEKLFFGSGTQLSVL.

This rearrangement joins TRBV18 to TRBJ2-7; possibly TRBD1 for D (6 bases). V dropped 6 bases and J dropped 2 bases, with 11 bases sitting between them. This CDR3 contains 13 residues. Germline CDR1 reads KGHSH; CDR2 reads LQKENI. CDR3 coding DNA: TGTGCCAGCTCCTACAGGGATGCCTACGAGCAGTACTTC. It translates to CASSYRDAYEQYF. The full variable domain, in which reference TRBV18 and TRBJ2-7 provide the parts outside the CDR3, is NAGVMQNPRHLVRRRGQEARLRCSPMKGHSHVYWYRQLPEEGLKFMVYLQKENIIDESGMPKERFSAEFPKEGPSILRIQQVVRGDSAAYFCASSYRDAYEQYFGPGTRLTVT.

The V call is TRBV6-5, the J call TRBJ1-5; TRBD1 matches 10 bases. This CDR3 is built from 15 residues. The trim removed 5 bases at V and 7 bases at J, leaving 8 bases unmatched. Looked up from germline, CDR1 is MNHEY and CDR2 is SVGAGI. The CDR3 DNA is TGTGCCAGCAGTCGGGACAGGGGTCCGGGGCAGCCCCAGCATTTT. This codes for CASSRDRGPGQPQHF.

This chain links TRBV27 with TRBJ2-1, with D perhaps TRBD1 (6 bases). V gave up 7 bases and J gave up 3 bases, with 16 bases separating them. This CDR3 has 15 amino acids. Germline values: CDR1 MNHEY, CDR2 SMNVEV (reference sequence). CDR3 region: CASTQTGLYYNEQFF. The CDR3 DNA sequence: TGTGCCAGCACCCAAACAGGGTTATACTACAATGAGCAGTTCTTC.

This clone has just one count. The V and J genes are TRBV19 and TRBJ2-3; TRBD2 agrees at 11 bases. Losses at the gene ends were 7 bases for V and 5 bases for J; bases not matched to a gene: 2. The CDR3 extends over 13 amino acids. From germline, CDR1 is LNHDA and CDR2 SQIVND (reference sequence). The CDR3 DNA is TGTGCCAGTATGGGGACTAGCGGAGATACGCAGTATTTT. This sequence encodes CASMGTSGDTQYF. Together with reference TRBV19 and TRBJ2-3, the CDR3 gives the full variable domain: DGGITQSPKYLFRKEGQNVTLSCEQNLNHDAMYWYRQDPGQGLRLIYYSQIVNDFQKGDIAEGYSVSREKKESFPLTVTSAQKNPTAFYLCASMGTSGDTQYFGPGTRLTVL.

This chain connects TRBV9 to TRBJ1-4; 10 nucleotides align to TRBD1. The CDR3 extends over 14 amino acids. The ends lost 4 bases at V and 7 bases at J; junction bases unmatched: 4. CDR1 is SGDLS, CDR2 YYNGEE, per germline. The CDR3 loop reads CASSLRDRGEKLFF. The CDR3 DNA sequence: TGTGCCAGCAGCTTGCGGGACAGGGGTGAAAAACTGTTTTTT.

In its sample, this clone was seen once. This chain connects TRBV28 to TRBJ1-4; D is perhaps TRBD1 (6 bases). Germline CDR1 and CDR2: MDHEN and SYDVKM. The CDR3 sequence is 13 residues long. Trimming took 7 bases from V and 8 from J, leaving 14 bases between them. The CDR3 DNA reads as TGTGCCAGCATGGGAGGGGGTCGGGAAAAACTGTTTTTT. It is translated as CASMGGGREKLFF.

The rearrangement links TRBV9 to TRBJ2-7; 7 bases are shared with TRBD1. Germline CDR1 and CDR2: SGDLS and YYNGEE. V was clipped by 6 bases and J by 4 bases; unmatched bases: 10. This CDR3 has 14 amino acids. The CDR3 here is CASTATGTEYEQYF. The CDR3 DNA reads TGTGCCAGCACCGCGACCGGGACAGAGTACGAGCAGTACTTC.

The chain is built from TRBV12-3 or TRBV12-4 and TRBJ2-7; a weak D match, TRBD1 (6 bases). Deletions cut 1 base from V and 5 bases from J, with 9 bases between. CDR3 length: 13 amino acids. The CDR3, as DNA: TGTGCCAGCAGTTTAGTGGGGGCCCACGAGCAGTACTTC. It is translated as CASSLVGAHEQYF.

The chain recombines TRBV14 with TRBJ1-2, with 7 bases fitting TRBD1. V gave up 6 bases and J gave up 5 bases; unmatched junction bases: 6. Germline V gene data show CDR1 as SGHDN and CDR2 as FVKESK. The CDR3 consists of 13 residues. CDR3 nucleotide sequence: TGTGCCAGCAGAAGACAGGGCGTTTATGGCTACACCTTC. Translated: CASRRQGVYGYTF.

The chain links TRBV24-1 to TRBJ1-5; the D is unclear. The CDR3 consists of 13 residues. CDR1 and CDR2 from the germline V gene are KGHDR and SFDVKD. With 4 bases removed from V and 9 bases from J, the gap between germline ends came to 12 bases. CDR3 region: CATSERERRPQHF. CDR3 nucleotide sequence: TGTGCCACCAGTGAGCGTGAGCGCAGGCCCCAGCATTTT.

The chain recombines TRBV2 with TRBJ2-5, with 12 bases matching TRBD2. CDR3 length: 17 residues. With 8 bases clipped from V and 1 base from J, the junction kept 11 bases outside the gene matches. Germline V gene sequence: CDR1 SNHLY, CDR2 FYNNEI. The CDR3 DNA reads as TGTGCCAGCTCCCCCTCCGGGACTAGCGGGTTCCAAGAGACCCAGTACTTC. Protein: CASSPSGTSGFQETQYF.

The chain couples TRBV13 to TRBJ2-3; 8 nucleotides match TRBD2. V trimming: 6 bases; J trimming: 4 bases; junction bases outside the gene matches: 12. The CDR3 spans 16 residues. In germline, CDR1 is PRHDT, CDR2 FYEKMQ (reference sequence). CDR3 sequence reads: CASRPGERENPDTQYF. The CDR3 region has the DNA TGTGCCAGCAGGCCCGGCGAGCGGGAGAACCCAGATACGCAGTATTTT.

V usage is TRBV5-8 and J usage is TRBJ1-4, with TRBD1 matching over 9 bases. The CDR3 length is 14 residues. CDR1 and CDR2 from the germline V gene are SGHTS and YDEGEE. The junction had 6 bases not matched to a gene; V was cut back by 5 bases and J by 7 bases. The CDR3 region has the DNA TGTGCCAGCAGTCGGGACAGGGTTGTTGAAAAACTGTTTTTT. Translation: CASSRDRVVEKLFF.

The chain employs TRBV2 and TRBJ1-5, with TRBD1 as a possible D gene (6 bases). From germline, CDR1 is SNHLY and CDR2 FYNNEI. Trimming cost V 8 bases and J 2 bases, with 13 bases left between them. The CDR3 is 14 amino acids. CDR3 nucleotide sequence: TGTGCCAGCTGCGTTGAGGGGGGCAATCAGCCCCAGCATTTT. Its protein is CASCVEGGNQPQHF.

The chain is built from TRBV7-9 and TRBJ1-6, with 9 positions matching TRBD1. Germline loops: CDR1 SEHNR, CDR2 FQNEAQ (reference sequence). This CDR3 has 17 residues. V shed 1 base, J shed 6 bases, and the junction held 7 bases outside the gene matches. The DNA for the CDR3 is TGTGCCAGCAGCTTAGGATCGACAGGGGGTCGTAATTCACCCCTCCACTTT. It codes for CASSLGSTGGRNSPLHF.

The chain recombines TRBV7-6 with TRBJ1-1; 10 bases fit TRBD1. The CDR3 spans 17 residues. Germline V gives CDR1 SGHVS, CDR2 FNYEAQ. The ends lost 1 base at V and 1 base at J; junction bases unmatched: 6. CDR3 DNA sequence: TGTGCCAGCAGCTTAGTCGGGACAGGGGTTAGGAACACTGAAGCTTTCTTT. This gives the protein CASSLVGTGVRNTEAFF.